These 18 T cell receptor beta chains were all obtained from the same sample, sequenced in a study of early T cells in non-severe SARS-CoV-2 infection. One entry per CDR3 protein results from TCRdb running MiXCR on the 5' RACE reads. The profile shows around 77,000 distinct CDR3 sequences, about 15% of them singletons. Source: whole blood, taken at baseline. Receptor source: an adult who was a healthcare worker with PCR-confirmed SARS-CoV-2 infection or an uninfected control (not recorded which).

Ten or more counts support this clonotype. The chain is built from TRBV29-1 and TRBJ2-6; D unclear. Germline V lookup: CDR1 SQVTM, CDR2 ANQGSEA. V lost 2 bases and J lost 0, with 23 bases in between. The CDR3 extends over 20 amino acids. The CDR3 nucleotides are TGCAGCGTTGAAAGCATACAGCAGCCTTCTTCCGGCTCTGGGGCCAACGTCCTGACTTTC. Its translation: CSVESIQQPSSGSGANVLTF.

V usage is TRBV30 and J usage is TRBJ2-5, with 10 nucleotides matching TRBD2. CDR1 and CDR2 from the germline V gene are GTSNPN and SVGIG (reference sequence). The junction had 4 bases not matched to a gene; V was cut back by 3 bases and J by 3 bases. The CDR3 is 14 amino acids. The DNA of the CDR3 is TGTGCCTGGAGCGCGGGGACTAGCGAAGAGACCCAGTACTTC. Its translation: CAWSAGTSEETQYF. Full variable domain (missing parts from reference TRBV30 and TRBJ2-5): SQTIHQWPATLVQPVGSPLSLECTVEGTSNPNLYWYRQAAGRGLQLLFYSVGIGQISSEVPQNLSASRPQDRQFILSSKKLLLSDSGFYLCAWSAGTSEETQYFGPGTRLLVL.

The J gene is TRBJ2-5, the V gene TRBV5-1; D unclear. Germline V gene data show CDR1 as SGHRS and CDR2 as YFSETQ. The ends were cut back, 6 bases at V and 5 bases at J, with 11 bases in the middle. This CDR3 has 12 residues. The CDR3 DNA follows: TGCGCCAGCACCCTCTCCAGCGAGACCCAGTACTTC. Amino acids: CASTLSSETQYF.

The rearrangement joins TRBV11-3 to TRBJ2-1, with 7 bases fitting TRBD1. V was clipped by 5 bases and J by 5 bases; unmatched bases: 6. Germline lookup yields CDR1 SGHNT and CDR2 YENEEA. The CDR3 covers 14 residues. CDR3 loop: CASSPRQGDNEQFF. CDR3 DNA: TGTGCCAGCAGCCCCCGGCAGGGGGACAATGAGCAGTTCTTC.

This clonotype was picked up a small number of times. This chain joins TRBV5-1 and TRBJ2-5; D call uncertain. This CDR3 is built from 13 residues. Trimming pared 4 bases from V and 2 bases from J, leaving 9 bases between. In germline, CDR1 is SGHRS, CDR2 YFSETQ. This CDR3 reads CASSANSQETQYF. The CDR3 DNA reads as TGCGCCAGCAGCGCAAACAGTCAAGAGACCCAGTACTTC. Drawing the rest from reference TRBV5-1 and TRBJ2-5, the complete variable domain is KAGVTQTPRYLIKTRGQQVTLSCSPISGHRSVSWYQQTPGQGLQFLFEYFSETQRNKGNFPGRFSGRQFSNSRSEMNVSTLELGDSALYLCASSANSQETQYFGPGTRLLVL.

This chain links TRBV7-9 with TRBJ1-3; D ambiguous. CDR3 length equals 15 residues. The germline CDR1 and CDR2 sequences are SEHNR and FQNEAQ (reference sequence). Trimming removed 6 bases from V and 2 bases from J, with 14 bases in between. CDR3 residues: CASRPPDLTGNTIYF. The CDR3 nucleotides read TGTGCCAGCAGGCCGCCGGATCTTACTGGAAACACCATATATTTT.

This clonotype was recorded a few times. V usage is TRBV10-2 and J usage is TRBJ1-1, with D unclear. Trimming took 0 bases from V and 1 from J, leaving 9 bases between them. This CDR3 spans 15 amino acids. Germline CDR1 and CDR2: WSHSY and SAAADI. The CDR3 protein is CASSESSQGNTEAFF. Here the CDR3 DNA reads TGCGCCAGCAGTGAGTCGAGTCAAGGGAACACTGAAGCTTTCTTT.

This clonotype was counted a few times. The chain uses TRBV11-2 and TRBJ2-2, with 11 bases aligning to TRBD2. The length of the CDR3 is 16 residues. After removal of 5 bases from V and 5 bases from J, the junction contained 7 bases not matched to a gene. The germline gives CDR1 SGHAT, CDR2 FQNNGV. CDR3 in DNA: TGTGCCAGCAGCCAAGAACTAGCGGGAGTGACCGGGGAGCTGTTTTTT. Its protein is CASSQELAGVTGELFF.

The J gene is TRBJ1-1, the V gene TRBV5-1, with a weak D call TRBD1 (6 bases). V lost 7 bases and J 0 bases, leaving 13 bases between the germline ends. The CDR3 sequence is 14 residues long. CDR1 is SGHRS and CDR2 is YFSETQ in the germline V gene. As DNA, the CDR3 is TGCGCCAGCCGCATTCAGGGGATGAACACTGAAGCTTTCTTT. Translated, it gives CASRIQGMNTEAFF. The whole variable domain, filled in from reference TRBV5-1 and TRBJ1-1, reads KAGVTQTPRYLIKTRGQQVTLSCSPISGHRSVSWYQQTPGQGLQFLFEYFSETQRNKGNFPGRFSGRQFSNSRSEMNVSTLELGDSALYLCASRIQGMNTEAFFGQGTRLTVV.

This clonotype was seen a few times. V is TRBV7-9 and J is TRBJ2-1; 9 nucleotides match TRBD2. Germline CDR1 is SEHNR and CDR2 is FQNEAQ (reference sequence). After removal of 1 base from V and 10 bases from J, the junction contained 5 bases not matched to a gene. The CDR3 contains 14 residues. CDR3 in DNA: TGTGCCAGCAGCTTAGGACTAGCGGCATTGGAGCAGTTCTTC. Translation: CASSLGLAALEQFF. Complete variable domain (other parts from reference TRBV7-9 and TRBJ2-1): DTGVSQNPRHKITKRGQNVTFRCDPISEHNRLYWYRQTLGQGPEFLTYFQNEAQLEKSRLLSDRFSAERPKGSFSTLEIQRTEQGDSAMYLCASSLGLAALEQFFGPGTRLTVL.

This clonotype was observed a handful of times. V gene TRBV7-2 combines with J gene TRBJ1-2, with D perhaps TRBD1 (5 bases). This CDR3 is built from 15 residues. Germline V lookup: CDR1 SGHTA, CDR2 FQGNSA. V was shortened by 2 bases and J by 0 bases, with 10 bases between the two germline ends. The CDR3 reads CASSLYKGSNYGYTF. The CDR3 nucleotides are TGTGCCAGCAGCTTATATAAGGGGTCTAACTATGGCTACACCTTC.

The rearrangement joins TRBV27 to TRBJ2-3; the D gene is possibly TRBD1 (5 bases). Per the germline V gene, CDR1 is MNHEY and CDR2 is SMNVEV (reference sequence). There are 18 residues in the CDR3. Trimming removed 3 bases at V and 0 bases at J, with 19 bases between. CDR3 loop: CASSFQIGRGRSTDTQYF. DNA of the CDR3: TGTGCCAGCAGTTTCCAGATCGGAAGGGGTAGGAGCACAGATACGCAGTATTTT.

As concerns this clonotype: A much larger clone differs from this one at a single base, so this may be a read error. J is TRBJ2-1 and V is TRBV12-3 or TRBV12-4; D ambiguous. The CDR3 totals 13 residues. The CDR3 loop is CARSFPSRNEQFF. The CDR3 DNA is TGTGCCAGAAGTTTTCCGAGTCGCAATGAGCAGTTCTTC.

The chain couples TRBV10-2 to TRBJ2-1; D gene uncertain. V lost 8 bases, J lost 4 bases, and 3 bases lay in between. CDR3 length equals 10 residues. Per the germline V gene, CDR1 is WSHSY and CDR2 is SAAADI. The CDR3 loop is CASGYNEQFF. Written as DNA, the CDR3 is TGCGCCAGCGGGTACAATGAGCAGTTCTTC.

This clonotype was counted many times. CDR3 DNA sequence: TGTGCCAGCTCACCGACGGACAGCACAGATACGCAGTATTTT. Translation: CASSPTDSTDTQYF. The chain uses TRBV18 and TRBJ2-3; D is uncertain. Trimming stripped 3 bases from V and 0 bases from J, with 7 bases between. The CDR3 runs to 14 residues. Germline CDR1 reads KGHSH; CDR2 reads LQKENI.

The chain links TRBV20-1 to TRBJ1-4, with a weak D call TRBD1 (6 bases). CDR1 and CDR2 from the germline V gene are DFQATT and SNEGSKA (reference sequence). V was shortened by 0 bases and J by 7 bases, with 15 bases between the two germline ends. The CDR3 has 15 amino acids. CDR3 in DNA: TGCAGTGCTAGAGATAACAAGGGGGTCGGTGAAAAACTGTTTTTT. Protein: CSARDNKGVGEKLFF.

At least ten counts were recorded for this clonotype. V gene TRBV7-3 combines with J gene TRBJ2-1; D assignment may be TRBD1 or TRBD2 (6 bases each). Per germline, CDR1 SGHTA and CDR2 FQGTGA. The V gene lost 5 bases and the J gene lost 8 bases, with 16 bases spanning the gap. The CDR3 covers 14 residues. CDR3 DNA sequence: TGTGCCAGCAGCCCCCGGGGGCTGTCGGATGAGCAGTTCTTC. Residues: CASSPRGLSDEQFF.

CDR3 nucleotides: TGTGCCAGCAGTACCCCAGAAGGTATATATGGCTACACCTTC. Protein product: CASSTPEGIYGYTF. This chain connects TRBV28 to TRBJ1-2, with D unclear. The V gene's germline CDR1 is MDHEN and CDR2 SYDVKM. This CDR3 is built from 14 residues. V dropped 5 bases and J dropped 5 bases, with 15 bases sitting between them.